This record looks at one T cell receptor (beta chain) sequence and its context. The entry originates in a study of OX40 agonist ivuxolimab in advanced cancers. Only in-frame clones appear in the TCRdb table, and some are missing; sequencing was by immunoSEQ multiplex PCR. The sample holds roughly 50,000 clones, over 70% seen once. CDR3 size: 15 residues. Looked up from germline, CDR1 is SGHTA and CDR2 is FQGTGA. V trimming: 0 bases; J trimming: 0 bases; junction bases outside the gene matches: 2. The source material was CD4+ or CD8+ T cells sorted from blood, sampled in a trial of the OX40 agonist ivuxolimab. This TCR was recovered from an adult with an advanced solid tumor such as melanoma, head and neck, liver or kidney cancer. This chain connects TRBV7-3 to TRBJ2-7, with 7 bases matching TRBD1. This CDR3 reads CASSLTGDSSYEQYF. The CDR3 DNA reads TGTGCCAGCAGCTTAACGGGGGACAGCTCCTACGAGCAGTACTTC.